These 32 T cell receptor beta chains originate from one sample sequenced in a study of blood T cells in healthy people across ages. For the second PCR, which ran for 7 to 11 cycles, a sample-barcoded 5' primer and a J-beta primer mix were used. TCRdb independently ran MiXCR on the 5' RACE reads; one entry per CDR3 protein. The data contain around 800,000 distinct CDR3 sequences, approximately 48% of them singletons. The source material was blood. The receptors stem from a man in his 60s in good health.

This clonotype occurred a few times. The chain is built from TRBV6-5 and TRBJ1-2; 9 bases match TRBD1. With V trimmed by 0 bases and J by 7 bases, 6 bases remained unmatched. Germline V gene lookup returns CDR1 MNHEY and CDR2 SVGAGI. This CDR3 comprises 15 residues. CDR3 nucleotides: TGTGCCAGCAGTTACTCTACAGGGGGCAGTGGTGGCTACACCTTC. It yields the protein CASSYSTGGSGGYTF.

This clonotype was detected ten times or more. The CDR3 DNA follows: TGCAGTGCTAGAGATCTCTACGAGCAGTACTTC. Translated: CSARDLYEQYF. This chain joins TRBV20-1 and TRBJ2-7; no firm D call. V was clipped by 0 bases and J by 3 bases, with 3 bases between them. This CDR3 spans 11 amino acids. Germline loops: CDR1 DFQATT, CDR2 SNEGSKA (reference sequence).

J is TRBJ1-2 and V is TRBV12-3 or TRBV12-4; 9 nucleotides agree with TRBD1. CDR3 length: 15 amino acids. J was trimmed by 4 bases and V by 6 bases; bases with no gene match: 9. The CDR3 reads CASRKTGGSSYGYTF. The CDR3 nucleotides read TGTGCCAGCAGAAAGACAGGGGGTTCGAGCTATGGCTACACCTTC.

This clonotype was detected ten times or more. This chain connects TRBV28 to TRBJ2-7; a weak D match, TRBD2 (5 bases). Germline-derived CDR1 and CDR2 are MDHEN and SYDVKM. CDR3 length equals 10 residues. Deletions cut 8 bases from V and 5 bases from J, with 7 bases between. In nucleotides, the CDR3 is TGTGCCAGCGCCGGGAACGAGCAGTACTTC. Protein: CASAGNEQYF. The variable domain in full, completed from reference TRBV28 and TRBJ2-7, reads DVKVTQSSRYLVKRTGEKVFLECVQDMDHENMFWYRQDPGLGLRLIYFSYDVKMKEKGDIPEGYSVSREKKERFSLILESASTNQTSMYLCASAGNEQYFGPGTRLTVT.

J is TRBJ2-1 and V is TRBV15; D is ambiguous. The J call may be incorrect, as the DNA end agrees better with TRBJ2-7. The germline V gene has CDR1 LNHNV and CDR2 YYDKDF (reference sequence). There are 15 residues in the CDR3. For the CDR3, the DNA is TGTGCCACCAGCAGACCGACGGATTCCTACAATGAGCAGTACTTC. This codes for CATSRPTDSYNEQYF.

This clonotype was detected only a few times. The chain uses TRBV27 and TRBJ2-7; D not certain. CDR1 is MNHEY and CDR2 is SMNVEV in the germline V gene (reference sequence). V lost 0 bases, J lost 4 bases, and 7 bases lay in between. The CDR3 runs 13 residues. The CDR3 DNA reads TGTGCCAGCAGTTTATCGACCCATTACGAGCAGTACTTC. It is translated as CASSLSTHYEQYF.

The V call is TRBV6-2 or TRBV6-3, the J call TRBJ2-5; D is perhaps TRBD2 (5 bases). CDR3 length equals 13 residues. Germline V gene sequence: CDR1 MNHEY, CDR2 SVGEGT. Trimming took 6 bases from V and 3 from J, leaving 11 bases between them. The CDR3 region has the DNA TGTGCCAGCAGATACGGGGATAAAGAGACCCAGTACTTC. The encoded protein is CASRYGDKETQYF.

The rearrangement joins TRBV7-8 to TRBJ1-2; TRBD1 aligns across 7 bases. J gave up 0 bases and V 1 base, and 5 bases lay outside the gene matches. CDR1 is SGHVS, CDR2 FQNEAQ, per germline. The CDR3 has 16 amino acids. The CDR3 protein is CASSLGTGTANYGYTF. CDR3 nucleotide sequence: TGTGCCAGCAGCTTAGGGACCGGGACAGCTAACTATGGCTACACCTTC. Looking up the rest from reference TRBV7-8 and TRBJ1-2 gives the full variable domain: GAGVSQSPRYKVAKRGQDVALRCDPISGHVSLFWYQQALGQGPEFLTYFQNEAQLDKSGLPSDRFFAERPEGSVSTLKIQRTQQEDSAVYLCASSLGTGTANYGYTFGSGTRLTVV.

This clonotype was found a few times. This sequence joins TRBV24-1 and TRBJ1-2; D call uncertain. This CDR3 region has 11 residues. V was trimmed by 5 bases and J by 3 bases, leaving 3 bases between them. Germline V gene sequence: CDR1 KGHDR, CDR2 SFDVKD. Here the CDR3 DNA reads TGTGCCACCAGTGGGGACTATGGCTACACCTTC. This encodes CATSGDYGYTF.

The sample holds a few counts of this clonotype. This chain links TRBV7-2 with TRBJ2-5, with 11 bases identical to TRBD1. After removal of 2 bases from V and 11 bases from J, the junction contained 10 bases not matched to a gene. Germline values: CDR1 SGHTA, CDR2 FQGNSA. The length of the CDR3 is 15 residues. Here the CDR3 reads CASSLSGQGAKEQYF. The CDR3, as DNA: TGTGCCAGCAGCTTATCCGGACAGGGGGCTAAAGAGCAGTACTTC.

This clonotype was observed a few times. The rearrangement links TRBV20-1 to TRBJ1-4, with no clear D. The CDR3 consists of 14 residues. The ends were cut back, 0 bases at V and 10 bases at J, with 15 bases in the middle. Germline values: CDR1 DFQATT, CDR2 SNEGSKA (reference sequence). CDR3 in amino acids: CSARDRTGVGKLFF. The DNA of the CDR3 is TGCAGTGCTAGAGATCGAACTGGGGTTGGAAAACTGTTTTTT.

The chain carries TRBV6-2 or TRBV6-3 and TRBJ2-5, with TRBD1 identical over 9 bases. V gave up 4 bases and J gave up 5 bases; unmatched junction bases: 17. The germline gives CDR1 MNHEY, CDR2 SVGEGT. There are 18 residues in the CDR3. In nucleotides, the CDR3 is TGTGCCAGCAGTTTCGTCGGGTCACAGGGGGCACTAAGGGAGACCCAGTACTTC. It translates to CASSFVGSQGALRETQYF.

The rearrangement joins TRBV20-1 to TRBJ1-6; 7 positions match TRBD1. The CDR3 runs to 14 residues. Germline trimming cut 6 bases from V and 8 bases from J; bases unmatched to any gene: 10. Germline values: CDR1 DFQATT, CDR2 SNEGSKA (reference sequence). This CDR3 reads CSARPGQRDSPLHF. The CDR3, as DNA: TGCAGTGCGCGACCGGGACAGAGGGATTCACCCCTCCACTTT.

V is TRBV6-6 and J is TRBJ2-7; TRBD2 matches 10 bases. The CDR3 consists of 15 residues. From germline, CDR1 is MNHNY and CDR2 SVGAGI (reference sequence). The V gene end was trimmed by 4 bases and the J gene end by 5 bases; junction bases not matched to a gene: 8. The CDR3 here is CASSSPGTSANEQYF. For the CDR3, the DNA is TGTGCCAGCAGTTCCCCGGGGACTAGCGCCAACGAGCAGTACTTC.

CDR3 nucleotides: TGCGCCAGCAGCCAAGATCGCGCTAATACGCAGTATTTT. Encoded protein: CASSQDRANTQYF. This rearrangement joins TRBV4-3 to TRBJ2-3; D unclear. The CDR3 runs 13 residues. The germline CDR1 and CDR2 sequences are LGHNA and YSLEER. The V end was cut by 0 bases, the J end by 7 bases, with 8 bases between.

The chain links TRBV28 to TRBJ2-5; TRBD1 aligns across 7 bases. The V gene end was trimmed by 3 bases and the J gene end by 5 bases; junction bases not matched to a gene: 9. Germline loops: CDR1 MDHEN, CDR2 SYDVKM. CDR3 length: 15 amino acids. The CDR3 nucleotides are TGTGCCAGCAGTTTTTGGGAGACAGGGAGCGAGACCCAGTACTTC. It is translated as CASSFWETGSETQYF.

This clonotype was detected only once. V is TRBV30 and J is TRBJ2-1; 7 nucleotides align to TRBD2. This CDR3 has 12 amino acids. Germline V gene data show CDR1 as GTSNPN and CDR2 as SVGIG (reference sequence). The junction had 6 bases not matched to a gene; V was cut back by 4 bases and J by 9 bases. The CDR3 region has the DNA TGTGCCTGGACTAAAGGACTAGGTGAGCAGTTCTTC. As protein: CAWTKGLGEQFF.

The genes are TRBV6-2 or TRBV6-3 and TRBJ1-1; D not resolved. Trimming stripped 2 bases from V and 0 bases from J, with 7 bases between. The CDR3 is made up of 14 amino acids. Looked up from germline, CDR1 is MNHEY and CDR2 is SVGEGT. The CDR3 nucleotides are TGTGCCAGCAGTTACGAGGCGGTGAACACTGAAGCTTTCTTT. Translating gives CASSYEAVNTEAFF.

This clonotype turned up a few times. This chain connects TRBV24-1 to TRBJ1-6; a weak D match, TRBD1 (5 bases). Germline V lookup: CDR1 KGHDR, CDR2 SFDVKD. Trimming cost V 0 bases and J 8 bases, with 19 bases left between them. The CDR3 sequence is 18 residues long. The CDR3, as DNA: TGTGCCACCAGTGATTTGCGTTGGTCGCCAGGGAGAGATTCACCCCTCCACTTT. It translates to CATSDLRWSPGRDSPLHF.

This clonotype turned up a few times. CDR3 amino acids: CASSPVGRGLGYGYTF. Here the CDR3 DNA reads TGTGCCAGCAGTCCCGTCGGCAGGGGGCTCGGCTATGGCTACACCTTC. This chain links TRBV6-2 or TRBV6-3 with TRBJ1-2; 8 nucleotides line up with TRBD1. The trim removed 5 bases at V and 4 bases at J, leaving 12 bases unmatched. This CDR3 is built from 16 residues. Germline values: CDR1 MNHEY, CDR2 SVGEGT.

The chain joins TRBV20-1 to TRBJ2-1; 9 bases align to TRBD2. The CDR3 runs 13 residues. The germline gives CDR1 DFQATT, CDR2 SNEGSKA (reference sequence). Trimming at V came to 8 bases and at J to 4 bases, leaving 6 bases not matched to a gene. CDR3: CSRGRVGYNEQFF. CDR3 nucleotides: TGCAGTCGCGGGAGGGTGGGGTACAATGAGCAGTTCTTC.

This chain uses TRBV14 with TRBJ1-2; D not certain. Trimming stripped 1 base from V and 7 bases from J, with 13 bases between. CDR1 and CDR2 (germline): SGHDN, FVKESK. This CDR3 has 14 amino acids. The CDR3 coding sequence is TGTGCCAGCAGCCAAGGCCCCACTACCGCTGGCTACACCTTC. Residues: CASSQGPTTAGYTF.

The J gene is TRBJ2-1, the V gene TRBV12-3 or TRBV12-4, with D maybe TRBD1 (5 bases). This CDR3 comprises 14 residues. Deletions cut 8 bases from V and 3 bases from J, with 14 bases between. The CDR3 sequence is CASLLGRGYNEQFF. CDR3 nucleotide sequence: TGTGCCAGCCTATTAGGTAGGGGCTACAATGAGCAGTTCTTC.

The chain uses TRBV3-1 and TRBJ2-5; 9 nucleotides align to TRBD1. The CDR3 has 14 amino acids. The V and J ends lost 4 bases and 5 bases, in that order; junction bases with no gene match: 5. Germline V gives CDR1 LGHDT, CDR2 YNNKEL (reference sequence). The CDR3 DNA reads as TGTGCCAGCAGCCGTAACAGGGGGCTGGAGACCCAGTACTTC. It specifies CASSRNRGLETQYF.

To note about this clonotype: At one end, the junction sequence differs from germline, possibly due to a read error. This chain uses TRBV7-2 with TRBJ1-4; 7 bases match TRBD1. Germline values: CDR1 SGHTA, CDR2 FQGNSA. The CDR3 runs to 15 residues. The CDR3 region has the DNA TGTGCCGGCAGCCGGGACAGTGCAACTAATGAAAAACTGTTTTTT. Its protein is CAGSRDSATNEKLFF.

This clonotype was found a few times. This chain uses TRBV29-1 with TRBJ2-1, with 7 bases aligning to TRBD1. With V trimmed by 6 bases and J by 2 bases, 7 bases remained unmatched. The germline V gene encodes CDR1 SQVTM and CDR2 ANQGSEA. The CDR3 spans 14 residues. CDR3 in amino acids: CSVVTQGTYNEQFF. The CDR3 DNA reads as TGCAGCGTCGTAACACAGGGGACCTACAATGAGCAGTTCTTC.

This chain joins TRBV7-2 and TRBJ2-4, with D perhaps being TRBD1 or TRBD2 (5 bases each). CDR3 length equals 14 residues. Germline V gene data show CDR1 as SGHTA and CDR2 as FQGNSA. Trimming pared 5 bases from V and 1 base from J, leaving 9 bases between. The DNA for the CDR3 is TGTGCCAGCAGCGCCTGGGGGGCCAAAAACATTCAGTACTTC. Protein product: CASSAWGAKNIQYF. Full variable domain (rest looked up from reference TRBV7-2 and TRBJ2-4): GAGVSQSPSNKVTEKGKDVELRCDPISGHTALYWYRQSLGQGLEFLIYFQGNSAPDKSGLPSDRFSAERTGGSVSTLTIQRTQQEDSAVYLCASSAWGAKNIQYFGAGTRLSVL.

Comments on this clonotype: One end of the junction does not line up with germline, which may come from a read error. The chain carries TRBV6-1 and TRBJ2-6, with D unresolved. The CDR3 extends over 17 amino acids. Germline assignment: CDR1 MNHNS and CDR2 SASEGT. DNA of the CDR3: TGCGCCAGCAGTGAATCTGTCAGATCCTCTGGGGCCAACGTCCTGACTTTC. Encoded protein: CASSESVRSSGANVLTF.

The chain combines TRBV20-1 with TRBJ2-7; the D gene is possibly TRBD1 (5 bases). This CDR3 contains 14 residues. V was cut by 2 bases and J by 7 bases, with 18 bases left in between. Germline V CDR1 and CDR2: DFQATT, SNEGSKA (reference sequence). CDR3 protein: CSARPRDSYIEQYF. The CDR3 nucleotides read TGCAGTGCTAGACCTAGAGACAGCTACATTGAGCAGTACTTC.

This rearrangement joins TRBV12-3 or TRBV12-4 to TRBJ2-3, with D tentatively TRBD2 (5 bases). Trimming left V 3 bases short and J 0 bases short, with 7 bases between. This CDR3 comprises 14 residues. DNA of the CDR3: TGTGCCAGCAGTTTTACTAGGAGCACAGATACGCAGTATTTT. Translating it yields CASSFTRSTDTQYF.

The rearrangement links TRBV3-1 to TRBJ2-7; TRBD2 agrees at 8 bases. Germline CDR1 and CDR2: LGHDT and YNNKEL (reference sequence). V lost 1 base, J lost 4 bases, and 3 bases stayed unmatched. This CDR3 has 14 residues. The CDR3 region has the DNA TGTGCCAGCAGCCAAGGGACTAGCCCGTACGAGCAGTACTTC. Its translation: CASSQGTSPYEQYF.

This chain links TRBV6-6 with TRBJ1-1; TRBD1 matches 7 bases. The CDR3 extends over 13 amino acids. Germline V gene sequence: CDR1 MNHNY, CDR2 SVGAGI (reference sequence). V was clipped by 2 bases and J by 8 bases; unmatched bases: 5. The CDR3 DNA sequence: TGTGCCAGCAGTTACGGGACAGTTGCAGAAGCTTTCTTT. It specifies CASSYGTVAEAFF.